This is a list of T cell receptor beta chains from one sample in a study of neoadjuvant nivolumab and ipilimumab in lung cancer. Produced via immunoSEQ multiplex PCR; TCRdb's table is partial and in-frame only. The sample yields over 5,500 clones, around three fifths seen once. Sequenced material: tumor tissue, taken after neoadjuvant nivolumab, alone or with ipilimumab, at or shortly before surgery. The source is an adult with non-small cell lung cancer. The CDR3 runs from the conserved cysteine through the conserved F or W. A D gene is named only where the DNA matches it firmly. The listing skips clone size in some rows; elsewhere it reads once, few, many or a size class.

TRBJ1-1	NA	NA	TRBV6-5	TGTGCCAGCAGTTACTCTAGGGGACATTCGAACACTGAAGCTTTCTTT	CASSYSRGHSNTEAFF
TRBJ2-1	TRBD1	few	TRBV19	TGTGCCAGTAGTATGGGACAGGCTGAGCAGTTCTTC	CASSMGQAEQFF
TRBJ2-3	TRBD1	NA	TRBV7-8	TGTGCCAGCCTACGTAGACAGGGGGCTCGCACAGATACGCAGTATTTT	CASLRRQGARTDTQYF
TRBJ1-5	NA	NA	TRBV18	TGTGCCAGCTCACCGGGGGTCAATCAGCCCCAGCATTTT	CASSPGVNQPQHF
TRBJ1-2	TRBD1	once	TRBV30	TGTGCCTGGAGTCGGACAGGGGGCTGGGGTGGCTACACCTTC	CAWSRTGGWGGYTF
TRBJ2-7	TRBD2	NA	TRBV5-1	TGCGCCAGCAGCTCGGCTGCGACTAGCGGATCCTACGAGCAGTACTTC	CASSSAATSGSYEQYF
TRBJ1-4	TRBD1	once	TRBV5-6	TGTGCCAGCAGCTTACAGGGGGGTAATGAAAAACTGTTTTTT	CASSLQGGNEKLFF
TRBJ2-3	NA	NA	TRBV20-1	TGCAGTGCTGCTCTAGAAGATACGCAGTATTTT	CSAALEDTQYF
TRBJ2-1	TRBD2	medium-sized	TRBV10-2	TGCGCCAGCAGTGAGTATCCTAGCGGCTACAATGAGCAGTTCTTC	CASSEYPSGYNEQFF
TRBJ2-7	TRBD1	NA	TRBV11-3	TGTGCCAGCAGCTTAAAGGGATGGAGTAGGGGGCAGGGCGAGCAGTACTTC	CASSLKGWSRGQGEQYF
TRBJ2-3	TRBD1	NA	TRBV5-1	TGCGCCAGCAGCCCTCGGGACAGGGGGGCAGATACGCAGTATTTT	CASSPRDRGADTQYF
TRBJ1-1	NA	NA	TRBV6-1	TGTGCCAGCAGTGAAGCAGGAGGGCGCACTGAAGCTTTCTTT	CASSEAGGRTEAFF
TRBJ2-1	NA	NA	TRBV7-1	TGTGCCAGCAGCCCGACGGGACGGGAGCAGTTCTTC	CASSPTGREQFF
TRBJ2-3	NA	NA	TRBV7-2	TGTGCCAGCAGCGCCCGGGGGGCTCCAGATACGCAGTATTTT	CASSARGAPDTQYF
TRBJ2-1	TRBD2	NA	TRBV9	TGTGCCAGCAGCGGGGGCGGGAGGAGGCTCGATGAGCAGTTCTTC	CASSGGGRRLDEQFF
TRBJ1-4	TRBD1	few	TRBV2	TGTGCCAGCAGTGTTAACAGGGGTCCTAATGAAAAACTGTTTTTT	CASSVNRGPNEKLFF
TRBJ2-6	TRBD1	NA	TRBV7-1	TGTGCCAGCAGTACAGGGGGCTCTGGGGCCAACGTCCTGACTTTC	CASSTGGSGANVLTF
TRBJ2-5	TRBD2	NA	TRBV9	TGTGCCAGCAGCGTTAGACTAGCTTCCGAGACCCAGTACTTC	CASSVRLASETQYF
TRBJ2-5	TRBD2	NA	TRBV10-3	TGTGCCATCAGCAACTTAGCGGGAGGGTGGGAGACCCAGTACTTC	CAISNLAGGWETQYF
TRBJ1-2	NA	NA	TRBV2	TGTGCCAGCAGTCAACAGAACTATGGCTACACCTTC	CASSQQNYGYTF
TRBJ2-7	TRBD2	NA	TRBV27	TGTGCCAGCAGTCCCGGGACTAGCGGGAGGGAAGCCTACGAGCAGTACTTC	CASSPGTSGREAYEQYF
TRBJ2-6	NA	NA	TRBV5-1	TGCGCCAGCAGCCCCATCGAGTTGAGGGCCAACGTCCTGACTTTC	CASSPIELRANVLTF
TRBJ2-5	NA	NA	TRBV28	TGTGCCAGCAGTTTAACAGAGACCCAGTACTTC	CASSLTETQYF
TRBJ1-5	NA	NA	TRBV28	TGTGCCAGCAGTTTAACGGATCAGCCCCAGCATTTT	CASSLTDQPQHF
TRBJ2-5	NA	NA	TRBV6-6	TGTGCCAGCAGTGCCCTCAGGGGATCAGAGACCCAGTACTTC	CASSALRGSETQYF
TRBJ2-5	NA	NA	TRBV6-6	TGTGCCAGCAGTTACTCATATGCTCGGGAGACCCAGTACTTC	CASSYSYARETQYF
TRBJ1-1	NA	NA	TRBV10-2	TGCGCCAGCAGTGAGTCAAAGGGGACGCAAGCTTTCTTT	CASSESKGTQAFF
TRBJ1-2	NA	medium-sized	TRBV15	TGTGCCACCAGCAGAGATCCGGACGGCTATGGCTACACCTTC	CATSRDPDGYGYTF
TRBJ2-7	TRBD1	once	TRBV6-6	TGTGCCAGCAGTAGACCGGGACAGGGAATCTACGAGCAGTACTTC	CASSRPGQGIYEQYF
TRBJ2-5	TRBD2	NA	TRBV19	TGTGCCAGTAGTACCCCGTTGGGAGGGGTAGAGTACTTC	CASSTPLGGVEYF
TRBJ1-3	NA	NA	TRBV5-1	TGCGCCAGCAGCTTGGACAGAGCTGGAAACACCATATATTTT	CASSLDRAGNTIYF
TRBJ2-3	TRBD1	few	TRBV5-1	TGCGCCAGCAGCTTCCCGGGACAGGCCGATACGCAGTATTTT	CASSFPGQADTQYF
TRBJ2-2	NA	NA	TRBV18	TGTGCCAGCTCACCCAGGGTCGGCACCGGGGAGCTGTTTTTT	CASSPRVGTGELFF
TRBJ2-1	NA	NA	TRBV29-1	TGCAGTGGACGTGGGGGGCTTAGAAATGAGCAGTTCTTC	CSGRGGLRNEQFF
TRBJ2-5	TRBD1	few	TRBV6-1	TGTGCCAGCAGTGTCCGACAGGGGGCTGGGGAGACCCAGTACTTC	CASSVRQGAGETQYF
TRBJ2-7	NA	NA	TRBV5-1	TGCGCCAGCAGACAGGGCTACGAGCAGTACTTC	CASRQGYEQYF
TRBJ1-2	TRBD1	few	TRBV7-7	TGTGCCAGCAGCTTAGACAGGGGGTTCTATGGCTACACCTTC	CASSLDRGFYGYTF
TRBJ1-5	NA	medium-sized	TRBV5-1	TGCGCCAGCAGCCGGGGCACAGATCAGCCCCAGCATTTT	CASSRGTDQPQHF
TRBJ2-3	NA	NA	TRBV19	TGTGCCAGTAGTATTACAGATACGCAGTATTTT	CASSITDTQYF
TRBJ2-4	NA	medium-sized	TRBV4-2	TGTGCCAGCAGCCAGGGAAACGGAAACATTCAGTACTTC	CASSQGNGNIQYF
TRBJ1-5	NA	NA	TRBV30	TGTGCCTGGAGTAGAGGGACTAGCAATCAGCCCCAGCATTTT	CAWSRGTSNQPQHF
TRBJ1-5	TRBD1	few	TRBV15	TGTGCCACCAGCACCCAGGGGGTGGGTCAGCCCCAGCATTTT	CATSTQGVGQPQHF
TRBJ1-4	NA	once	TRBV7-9	TGTGCCAGCAGCTTAGCCACAGGGTCTAATGAAAAACTGTTTTTT	CASSLATGSNEKLFF
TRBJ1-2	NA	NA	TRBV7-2	TGTGCCAGCAGCTTCACGGGGGGACCCTGGGGCTACACCTTC	CASSFTGGPWGYTF
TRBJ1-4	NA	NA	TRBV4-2	TGTGCCAGCAGCCAAGGCCCAATTGCAACTAATGAAAAACTGTTTTTT	CASSQGPIATNEKLFF
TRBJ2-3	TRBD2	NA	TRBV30	TGTGCCTCCCAGACTAGCGGCACAGATACGCAGTATTTT	CASQTSGTDTQYF
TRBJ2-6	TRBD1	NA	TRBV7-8	TGTGCCAGCAGCATGGGACAGAGAGGTGCTGGGGCCAACGTCCTGACTTTC	CASSMGQRGAGANVLTF
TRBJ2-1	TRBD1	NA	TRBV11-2	TGTGCCAGCAGCCCCGGGGACAGGGACAATGAGCAGTTCTTC	CASSPGDRDNEQFF